The 20 T cell receptor beta chains reported below all come from one sample, sequenced in a study of T cell repertoires in cytomegalovirus infection. One entry per CDR3 protein results from TCRdb running MiXCR on the reads. The data show roughly 130,000 distinct CDR3 sequences, about 24% seen once. The antigens for these receptors are not known. The specimen was PBMCs, sequenced either directly or after in vitro stimulation (not recorded which). The receptors stem from a human donor in good health (CMV status not recorded). Some clones in this sample may be carry-over from other donors' samples.

At least ten counts were recorded for this clonotype. The genes are TRBV7-2 and TRBJ2-1, with 9 bases fitting TRBD2. Trimming at V came to 0 bases and at J to 5 bases, leaving 11 bases not matched to a gene. Germline assignment: CDR1 SGHTA and CDR2 FQGNSA. The CDR3 extends over 18 amino acids. The CDR3, as DNA: TGTGCCAGCAGCTTAGCCGACTATAGCGGGAGCCCTGACAATGAGCAGTTCTTC. Its translation is CASSLADYSGSPDNEQFF.

This clonotype was counted between two and nine times. The chain links TRBV7-4 to TRBJ1-2, with TRBD1 identical over 8 bases. CDR3 size: 14 residues. The junction had 5 bases not matched to a gene; V was cut back by 5 bases and J by 3 bases. Germline CDR1 is SGHVT and CDR2 is SQSDAQ. CDR3 DNA: TGTGCCAGCAGCCTGGGACAGGCGGACTATGGCTACACCTTC. The encoded protein is CASSLGQADYGYTF.

J is TRBJ2-7 and V is TRBV4-1; 9 bases align to TRBD2. The CDR3 is 14 amino acids. V gave up 3 bases and J gave up 1 base; unmatched junction bases: 1. Germline V gives CDR1 MGHRA, CDR2 YSYEKL. The CDR3 region is CASSHSGSSYEQYF. In nucleotides, the CDR3 is TGCGCCAGCAGCCATAGCGGGAGTTCCTACGAGCAGTACTTC.

This clonotype was observed many times. The chain recombines TRBV28 with TRBJ1-1; no clear D gene. Germline CDR1 and CDR2: MDHEN and SYDVKM. Trimming shortened V by 2 bases and J by 3 bases, and 10 bases separated the two germline ends. This CDR3 comprises 14 residues. The CDR3 bases are TGTGCCAGCAGTTTAAGTCAAAGGGACACTGAAGCTTTCTTT. It specifies CASSLSQRDTEAFF.

There are a few counts of this clonotype. This sequence joins TRBV29-1 and TRBJ1-2; D is perhaps TRBD1 (6 bases). The CDR3 consists of 12 residues. CDR1 is SQVTM, CDR2 ANQGSEA, per germline. The V gene lost 3 bases and the J gene lost 5 bases, with 10 bases spanning the gap. CDR3 nucleotide sequence: TGCAGCGTTGAGGACAGCCCTTATGGCTACACCTTC. This encodes CSVEDSPYGYTF. The complete variable domain, with remaining parts taken from reference TRBV29-1 and TRBJ1-2, reads SAVISQKPSRDICQRGTSLTIQCQVDSQVTMMFWYRQQPGQSLTLIATANQGSEATYESGFVIDKFPISRPNLTFSTLTVSNMSPEDSSIYLCSVEDSPYGYTFGSGTRLTVV.

This clonotype was seen a handful of times. This chain joins TRBV7-2 and TRBJ1-1; TRBD1 matches 11 bases. The CDR3 has 15 residues. CDR1 is SGHTA, CDR2 FQGNSA, per germline. J was trimmed by 6 bases and V by 5 bases; bases with no gene match: 8. CDR3 in amino acids: CASSTGQGGFAEAFF. The CDR3 bases are TGTGCCAGCAGCACGGGACAGGGGGGATTTGCTGAAGCTTTCTTT.

The chain couples TRBV7-2 to TRBJ2-7, with 9 bases that match TRBD1. Germline V gives CDR1 SGHTA, CDR2 FQGNSA. CDR3 size: 15 residues. V lost 6 bases to trimming and J lost 3 bases; unmatched junction nucleotides: 9. CDR3 in DNA: TGTGCCAGCAGTGGGGGACAGGGTCCCAACTACGAGCAGTACTTC. Encoded protein: CASSGGQGPNYEQYF.

The CDR3 sequence is CATGTSVRGSYEQYV. The CDR3 nucleotides read TGTGCCACCGGGACTAGCGTGCGTGGCTCCTACGAGCAGTACGTC. The chain joins TRBV10-3 to TRBJ2-7; TRBD2 matches at 10 bases. Germline trimming cut 10 bases from V and 0 bases from J; bases unmatched to any gene: 9. The V gene's germline CDR1 is ENHRY and CDR2 SYGVKD. The CDR3 has 15 amino acids.

This clonotype was counted a few times. The rearrangement uses TRBV19 and TRBJ2-1; 12 bases are shared with TRBD2. The germline V gene has CDR1 LNHDA and CDR2 SQIVND (reference sequence). J was trimmed by 8 bases and V by 6 bases; bases with no gene match: 8. The CDR3 length is 15 residues. This CDR3 reads CASRPSTSGRDEQFF. The CDR3 DNA follows: TGTGCCAGTAGACCGTCGACTAGCGGGAGAGATGAGCAGTTCTTC.

Ten or more counts support this clonotype. The chain recombines TRBV7-8 with TRBJ2-7; TRBD2 aligns across 13 bases. The CDR3 runs to 18 residues. Per germline, CDR1 SGHVS and CDR2 FQNEAQ. After removal of 5 bases from V and 2 bases from J, the junction contained 12 bases not matched to a gene. The CDR3 is CASSVRLAGGAGAYEQYV. DNA for the CDR3: TGTGCCAGCAGCGTAAGACTAGCGGGAGGCGCGGGGGCCTACGAGCAGTACGTC.

The V gene is TRBV29-1, the J gene TRBJ1-3; D gene uncertain. Trimming took off 6 bases at V and 0 bases at J, with 9 bases between the two ends. The CDR3 is 13 amino acids. Per the germline V gene, CDR1 is SQVTM and CDR2 is ANQGSEA. This chain's CDR3 is CSVQGSSGNTIYF. In nucleotides, the CDR3 is TGCAGCGTCCAAGGGAGCTCTGGAAACACCATATATTTT.

The chain uses TRBV6-2 or TRBV6-3 and TRBJ1-1; D unresolved. The CDR3 loop spans 14 amino acids. Trimming shortened V by 4 bases and J by 0 bases, and 9 bases separated the two germline ends. Germline loops: CDR1 MNHEY, CDR2 SVGEGT. The CDR3 sequence: CASSSARVNTEAFF. The DNA for the CDR3 is TGTGCCAGCAGTTCCGCCAGAGTGAACACTGAAGCTTTCTTT.

This clonotype was detected a few times. The chain links TRBV6-1 to TRBJ1-2; 7 positions agree with TRBD1. The CDR3 has 15 residues. Germline values: CDR1 MNHNS, CDR2 SASEGT. The V segment lost 6 bases and the J segment 3 bases; nucleotides outside the gene matches: 10. CDR3 DNA: TGTGCCAGCAGCCTAACCGGGACAGAAGACTATGGCTACACCTTC. It codes for CASSLTGTEDYGYTF.

The sample holds many counts of this clonotype. The chain combines TRBV7-2 with TRBJ2-7; D ambiguous. The V gene lost 1 base and the J gene lost 7 bases, with 11 bases spanning the gap. This CDR3 has 13 amino acids. Germline V gene data show CDR1 as SGHTA and CDR2 as FQGNSA. As DNA, the CDR3 is TGTGCCAGCAGCTTAGACCCTCGAGGAGAGCAGTACGTC. It translates to CASSLDPRGEQYV.

The genes are TRBV19 and TRBJ1-4; tentative D call: TRBD1 (6 bases). V lost 9 bases and J lost 0, with 14 bases in between. The length of the CDR3 is 15 residues. Germline-derived CDR1 and CDR2 are LNHDA and SQIVND (reference sequence). CDR3 protein: CASRRGAATNEKLFF. Here the CDR3 DNA reads TGTGCCAGCCGCAGGGGTGCGGCAACTAATGAAAAACTGTTTTTT.

This clonotype was detected many times. The V call is TRBV29-1, the J call TRBJ1-2, with 7 positions matching TRBD1. The V and J ends lost 7 bases and 2 bases, in that order; junction bases with no gene match: 1. This CDR3 region has 11 residues. CDR1 is SQVTM, CDR2 ANQGSEA, per germline. In DNA form, the CDR3 reads TGCAGCGCGACAGGGAACTATGGCTACACCTTC. It specifies CSATGNYGYTF.

The V gene is TRBV5-6, the J gene TRBJ2-5; 8 positions agree with TRBD1. CDR1 and CDR2 (germline): SGHDT, YYEEEE. Trimming took 4 bases from V and 4 from J; bases not matched to a gene: 12. The CDR3 is 16 residues long. The CDR3 nucleotides read TGTGCCAGCAGCCCGGGGGACCGGGACAGGCTAGAGACCCAGTACTTC. It encodes CASSPGDRDRLETQYF.

There are many counts of this clonotype. The chain has TRBV19 and TRBJ2-2; weak D call: TRBD1 (5 bases). The ends were cut back, 6 bases at V and 5 bases at J, with 16 bases in the middle. CDR1 is LNHDA and CDR2 is SQIVND in the germline V gene (reference sequence). The CDR3 runs 15 residues. The CDR3 is CASSNPQGRTGELFF. The CDR3 DNA is TGTGCCAGTAGCAATCCTCAGGGTAGAACCGGGGAGCTGTTTTTT.

This chain uses TRBV6-2 or TRBV6-3 with TRBJ2-7, with a tentative D call TRBD2 (6 bases). Trimming removed 8 bases from V and 0 bases from J, with 14 bases in between. CDR3 length equals 14 residues. Germline V lookup: CDR1 MNHEY, CDR2 SVGEGT. The CDR3 sequence: CASSPRGSSYEQYV. The DNA of the CDR3 is TGTGCCAGCTCTCCGCGGGGTAGCTCCTACGAGCAGTACGTC.

The table lists this clonotype with many counts. V is TRBV6-1 and J is TRBJ2-5; unclear D gene. Trimming left V 6 bases short and J 4 bases short, with 24 bases between. The germline V gene encodes CDR1 MNHNS and CDR2 SASEGT. The CDR3 contains 17 residues. CDR3 in DNA: TGTGCCAGCAGACGAGAAAAGTCAAGAGGTCTCCCAGAGACCCAGTACTTC. As protein: CASRREKSRGLPETQYF.